This paragraph covers one T cell receptor beta chain sequence. These data originate in a study of blood T cell repertoires in COVID-19. On the study more broadly: Sources were T cells, B-cell-depleted T cells, or PBMCs; the material itself was cDNA or gDNA.

Sequencing was performed with immunoSEQ multiplex PCR; in TCRdb, only in-frame clones are kept and a portion is missing. The sample lists hundreds of thousands of clones; roughly 90% were seen once. Input material: PBMCs or T cells enriched from blood (not recorded which). This receptor was obtained from a man aged 55 to 70 who had recovered from COVID-19.

The CDR3 reads CASRLLREGYGYTF. CDR3 DNA sequence: TGTGCCAGCAGACTACTCCGGGAGGGCTATGGCTACACCTTC. The chain is built from TRBV6-5 and TRBJ1-2; D is ambiguous. The CDR3 covers 14 residues. V lost 6 bases, J lost 4 bases, and 15 bases lay in between. Germline V gene lookup returns CDR1 MNHEY and CDR2 SVGAGI.